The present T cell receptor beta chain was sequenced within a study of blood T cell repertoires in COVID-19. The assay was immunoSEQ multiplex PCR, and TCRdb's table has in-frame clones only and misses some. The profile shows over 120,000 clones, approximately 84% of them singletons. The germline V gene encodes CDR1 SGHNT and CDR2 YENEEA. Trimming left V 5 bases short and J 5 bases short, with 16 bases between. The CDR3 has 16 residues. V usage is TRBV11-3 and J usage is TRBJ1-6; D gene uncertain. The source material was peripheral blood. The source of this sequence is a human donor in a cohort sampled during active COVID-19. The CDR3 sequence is CASSQRGSLDNSPLHF. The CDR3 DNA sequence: TGTGCCAGCAGCCAGAGAGGGAGCTTAGATAATTCACCCCTCCACTTT.